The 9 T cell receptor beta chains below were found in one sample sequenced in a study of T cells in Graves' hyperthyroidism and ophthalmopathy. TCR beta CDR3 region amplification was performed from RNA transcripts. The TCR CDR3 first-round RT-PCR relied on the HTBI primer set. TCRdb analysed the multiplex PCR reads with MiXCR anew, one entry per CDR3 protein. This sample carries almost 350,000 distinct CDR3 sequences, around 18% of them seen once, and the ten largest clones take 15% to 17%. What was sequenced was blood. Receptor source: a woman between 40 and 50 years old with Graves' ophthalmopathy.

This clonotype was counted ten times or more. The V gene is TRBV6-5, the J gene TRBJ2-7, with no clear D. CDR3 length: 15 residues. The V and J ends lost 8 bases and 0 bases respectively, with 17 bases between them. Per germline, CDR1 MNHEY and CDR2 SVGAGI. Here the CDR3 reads CASRRAAESSYEQYF. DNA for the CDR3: TGTGCCAGCCGAAGGGCCGCGGAGAGCTCCTACGAGCAGTACTTC.

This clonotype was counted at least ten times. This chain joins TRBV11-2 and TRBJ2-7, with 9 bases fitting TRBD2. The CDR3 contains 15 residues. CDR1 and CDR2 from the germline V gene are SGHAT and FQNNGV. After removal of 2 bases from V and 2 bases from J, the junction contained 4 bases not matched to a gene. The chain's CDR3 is CASSLYASGTYEQYF. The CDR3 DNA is TGTGCCAGCAGCTTATATGCTAGCGGGACCTACGAGCAGTACTTC.

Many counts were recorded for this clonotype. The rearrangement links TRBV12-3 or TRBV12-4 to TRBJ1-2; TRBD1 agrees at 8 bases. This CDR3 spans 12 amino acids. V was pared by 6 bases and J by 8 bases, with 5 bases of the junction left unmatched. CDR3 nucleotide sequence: TGTGCCAGCAGATTTGACAGGGGCGGCTACACCTTC. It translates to CASRFDRGGYTF.

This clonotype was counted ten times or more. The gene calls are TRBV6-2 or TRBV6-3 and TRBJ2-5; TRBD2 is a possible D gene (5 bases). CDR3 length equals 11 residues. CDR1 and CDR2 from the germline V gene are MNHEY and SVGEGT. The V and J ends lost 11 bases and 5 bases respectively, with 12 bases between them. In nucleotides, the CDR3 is TGTGCCGCTCCTGGCGGGGAGACCCAGTACTTC. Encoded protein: CAAPGGETQYF.

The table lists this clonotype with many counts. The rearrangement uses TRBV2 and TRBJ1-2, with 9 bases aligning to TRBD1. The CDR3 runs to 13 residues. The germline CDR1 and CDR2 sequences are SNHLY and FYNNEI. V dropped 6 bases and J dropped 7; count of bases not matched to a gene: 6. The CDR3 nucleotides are TGTGCCAGCAGATCAACAGGGGGCGTTGGCTACACCTTC. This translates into CASRSTGGVGYTF.

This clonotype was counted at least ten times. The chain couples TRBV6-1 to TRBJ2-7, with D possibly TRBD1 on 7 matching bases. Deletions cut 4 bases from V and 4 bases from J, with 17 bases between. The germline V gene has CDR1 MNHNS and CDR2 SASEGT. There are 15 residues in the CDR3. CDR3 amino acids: CASSVNQGGQYEQYF. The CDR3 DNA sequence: TGTGCCAGCAGTGTCAACCAGGGGGGTCAATACGAGCAGTACTTC.

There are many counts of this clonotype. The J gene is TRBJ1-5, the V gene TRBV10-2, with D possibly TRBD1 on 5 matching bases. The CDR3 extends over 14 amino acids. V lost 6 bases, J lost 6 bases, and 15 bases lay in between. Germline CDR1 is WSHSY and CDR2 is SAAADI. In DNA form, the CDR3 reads TGCGCCAGCAGGGGAGGGGATGAGGTTCAGCCCCAGCATTTT. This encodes CASRGGDEVQPQHF.

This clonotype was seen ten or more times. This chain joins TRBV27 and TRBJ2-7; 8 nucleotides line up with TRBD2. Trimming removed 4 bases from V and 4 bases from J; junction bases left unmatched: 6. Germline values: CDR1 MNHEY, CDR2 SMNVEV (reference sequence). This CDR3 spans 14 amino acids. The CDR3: CASSSGAGVYEQYF. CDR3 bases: TGTGCCAGCAGTTCCGGAGCGGGAGTGTACGAGCAGTACTTC.

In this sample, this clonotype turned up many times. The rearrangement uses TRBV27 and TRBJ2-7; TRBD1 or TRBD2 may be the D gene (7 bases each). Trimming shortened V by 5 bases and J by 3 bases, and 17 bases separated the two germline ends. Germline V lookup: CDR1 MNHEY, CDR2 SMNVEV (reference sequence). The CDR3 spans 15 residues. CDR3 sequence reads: CASSTQGGRNYEQYF. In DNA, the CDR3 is TGTGCCAGCAGTACCCAGGGGGGGAGAAACTACGAGCAGTACTTC.